This TCR beta chain was profiled in a study of shared clonotypes between healthy human individuals. Study-wide results and caveats: Clonotypes that were shared across four donors made up around 5% of naive CD4 clonotypes.

The CDR3 spans 16 residues. The germline V gene encodes CDR1 SQVTM and CDR2 ANQGSEA. The trim removed 3 bases at V and 4 bases at J, leaving 5 bases unmatched. CD45RO-negative, CCR7-positively selected cells formed the naive CD8 fraction, excluding terminally differentiated effector memory CD45RA+ cells. The genomic DNA of each subset was split evenly across several immunoSEQ plates. The DNA input per sorted-subset replicate PCR was about 190 ng, corresponding to 28,000 or so T cell genomes. Libraries were prepared by immunoSEQ multiplex PCR; TCRdb keeps only in-frame clonotypes and omits some of them. The top ten hold about 0.25% of the sample, which has fewer than 1 million clones, 95% to 97% seen once. On this clone: Antigen: not known.

Material: naive CD8+ T cells sorted from blood. The source of this sequence is a man younger than 45 in good health. V and J are TRBV29-1 and TRBJ2-6, with 11 bases matching TRBD1. The CDR3, as DNA: TGCAGCGTTGATGGACAGGGGGCGCCCGGGGCCAACGTCCTGACTTTC. This translates into CSVDGQGAPGANVLTF. Supplemented by reference TRBV29-1 and TRBJ2-6, the full variable domain reads SAVISQKPSRDICQRGTSLTIQCQVDSQVTMMFWYRQQPGQSLTLIATANQGSEATYESGFVIDKFPISRPNLTFSTLTVSNMSPEDSSIYLCSVDGQGAPGANVLTFGAGSRLTVL.